This T cell receptor beta chain is from a study of shared clonotypes between healthy human individuals (dated by TCRdb to about 2020). Turning to the overall study: The cohort comprised a couple of women and a few men aged 18 to 49 years. The study deeply sequenced blood TCR repertoires of five healthy adults to estimate repertoire size and the extent of clonotype sharing between individuals. Libraries were prepared and TCR repertoires were sequenced by different laboratories using diverse techniques, in order to increase sequencing depth and limit assay-specific biases. Each donor's leukapheresis produced roughly between roughly 0.9 and 8.9 billion PBMCs. Results and caveats for the whole study, not just this receptor: Sampling was limited to blood, and TCR repertoires in tissue likely differ from TCR repertoires in blood. Pairwise subsampling indicated that sequencing depth was expected to affect the degree of clonotype sharing among donors. The genetic and exposure-history diversity represented was limited by the small number of donors.

V is shortened by 4 bases, J by 7 bases, and the region joining them spans 14 bases. From the cysteine through the phenylalanine, the CDR3 covers 14 amino acids. Only the CDR3 part of the read is kept: 42 bases, read in frame from the first base. CDR1 and CDR2 are read off the germline V gene as MDHEN and SYDVKM. The donors were healthy, HIV-negative adults who had no recently reported acute infections or vaccinations. Every donor was a Caucasian adult living in Nashville, Tennessee, USA. For unsorted samples, around 85 million PBMCs were counted, and genomic DNA was extracted using the QIAamp DNA Blood Mini kit. Blood was collected by leukapheresis, and PBMCs were isolated by Ficoll-Histopaque density gradient centrifugation and then cryopreserved in liquid nitrogen vapor phase. Using the deep immunoSEQ assay, TCR CDR3 regions were amplified from genomic DNA by multiplex PCR. Genomic DNA extracted from each cell subset was distributed evenly over all wells of several immunoSEQ 96-well plates, and each plate served as one replicate. Each replicate PCR for unsorted PBMC received roughly 300 ng genomic DNA, equal to about 30,000 T cell genomes. Genomic DNA from unsorted PBMC was sequenced over ten immunoSEQ deep assay plates. The purified libraries were quantified using a Qubit 3.0 fluorometer, sized with a Bioanalyzer 2100, and then quantified again using the KAPA Library Quantification kit. Every immunoSEQ 96-well plate was sequenced on a dedicated single-read 150-cycle Illumina NextSeq 550 flow cell. In the authors' own workflow: Because only junctional sequences without quality scores were contained in the immunoSEQ output, filtering matching that applied to full-length reads could not be performed. To assign V/J genes and CDR3, sequences were annotated against IMGT germline references using PyIR, a Python wrapper for IgBLAST v1.9. Reads were filtered out if the reads had weak V/J assignments (E-value above 1e-6), no CDR3, stop codons, out-of-frame junctions, or ambiguous translated residues. A V3J clonotype was defined by an identical inferred V gene, J gene, and CDR3 amino acid sequence. The percentage overlap between two repertoires was calculated by dividing the number of shared unique clonotypes by the size of the smaller repertoire. Repertoire richness was assessed with RTK rarefaction, the Chao1 estimator, and Recon v2.1 estimates of unobserved clonotypes. This is the immuneACCESS table as TCRdb keeps it, with only in-frame sequences that have V and J called. A part of the clones is gone; compared with another copy, unresolved V genes explain less than half, and the rest is unexplained. Clone size and the V and J calls come from that table; the DNA yielded D and trimming. The sample table shows about 480,000 clones, and 79% are seen once. Clones ranked in the top ten supply around 13% of the sample.

To note about this clone: Its recognized antigen is unknown. No base-level quality is on record; no much larger clone is a single base apart.

What was sequenced was PBMCs. This receptor was obtained from a middle-aged woman in good health. Some clones in this sample may be carry-over from other donors' samples. The chain was built from TRBV28 and TRBJ2-1, with TRBD1 tentatively as D gene (6 bases match). The nucleotide sequence is given as TGTGCCAGCAGTTCGCCGGGACAAATTAATGAGCAGTTCTTC. This is translated as CASSSPGQINEQFF.